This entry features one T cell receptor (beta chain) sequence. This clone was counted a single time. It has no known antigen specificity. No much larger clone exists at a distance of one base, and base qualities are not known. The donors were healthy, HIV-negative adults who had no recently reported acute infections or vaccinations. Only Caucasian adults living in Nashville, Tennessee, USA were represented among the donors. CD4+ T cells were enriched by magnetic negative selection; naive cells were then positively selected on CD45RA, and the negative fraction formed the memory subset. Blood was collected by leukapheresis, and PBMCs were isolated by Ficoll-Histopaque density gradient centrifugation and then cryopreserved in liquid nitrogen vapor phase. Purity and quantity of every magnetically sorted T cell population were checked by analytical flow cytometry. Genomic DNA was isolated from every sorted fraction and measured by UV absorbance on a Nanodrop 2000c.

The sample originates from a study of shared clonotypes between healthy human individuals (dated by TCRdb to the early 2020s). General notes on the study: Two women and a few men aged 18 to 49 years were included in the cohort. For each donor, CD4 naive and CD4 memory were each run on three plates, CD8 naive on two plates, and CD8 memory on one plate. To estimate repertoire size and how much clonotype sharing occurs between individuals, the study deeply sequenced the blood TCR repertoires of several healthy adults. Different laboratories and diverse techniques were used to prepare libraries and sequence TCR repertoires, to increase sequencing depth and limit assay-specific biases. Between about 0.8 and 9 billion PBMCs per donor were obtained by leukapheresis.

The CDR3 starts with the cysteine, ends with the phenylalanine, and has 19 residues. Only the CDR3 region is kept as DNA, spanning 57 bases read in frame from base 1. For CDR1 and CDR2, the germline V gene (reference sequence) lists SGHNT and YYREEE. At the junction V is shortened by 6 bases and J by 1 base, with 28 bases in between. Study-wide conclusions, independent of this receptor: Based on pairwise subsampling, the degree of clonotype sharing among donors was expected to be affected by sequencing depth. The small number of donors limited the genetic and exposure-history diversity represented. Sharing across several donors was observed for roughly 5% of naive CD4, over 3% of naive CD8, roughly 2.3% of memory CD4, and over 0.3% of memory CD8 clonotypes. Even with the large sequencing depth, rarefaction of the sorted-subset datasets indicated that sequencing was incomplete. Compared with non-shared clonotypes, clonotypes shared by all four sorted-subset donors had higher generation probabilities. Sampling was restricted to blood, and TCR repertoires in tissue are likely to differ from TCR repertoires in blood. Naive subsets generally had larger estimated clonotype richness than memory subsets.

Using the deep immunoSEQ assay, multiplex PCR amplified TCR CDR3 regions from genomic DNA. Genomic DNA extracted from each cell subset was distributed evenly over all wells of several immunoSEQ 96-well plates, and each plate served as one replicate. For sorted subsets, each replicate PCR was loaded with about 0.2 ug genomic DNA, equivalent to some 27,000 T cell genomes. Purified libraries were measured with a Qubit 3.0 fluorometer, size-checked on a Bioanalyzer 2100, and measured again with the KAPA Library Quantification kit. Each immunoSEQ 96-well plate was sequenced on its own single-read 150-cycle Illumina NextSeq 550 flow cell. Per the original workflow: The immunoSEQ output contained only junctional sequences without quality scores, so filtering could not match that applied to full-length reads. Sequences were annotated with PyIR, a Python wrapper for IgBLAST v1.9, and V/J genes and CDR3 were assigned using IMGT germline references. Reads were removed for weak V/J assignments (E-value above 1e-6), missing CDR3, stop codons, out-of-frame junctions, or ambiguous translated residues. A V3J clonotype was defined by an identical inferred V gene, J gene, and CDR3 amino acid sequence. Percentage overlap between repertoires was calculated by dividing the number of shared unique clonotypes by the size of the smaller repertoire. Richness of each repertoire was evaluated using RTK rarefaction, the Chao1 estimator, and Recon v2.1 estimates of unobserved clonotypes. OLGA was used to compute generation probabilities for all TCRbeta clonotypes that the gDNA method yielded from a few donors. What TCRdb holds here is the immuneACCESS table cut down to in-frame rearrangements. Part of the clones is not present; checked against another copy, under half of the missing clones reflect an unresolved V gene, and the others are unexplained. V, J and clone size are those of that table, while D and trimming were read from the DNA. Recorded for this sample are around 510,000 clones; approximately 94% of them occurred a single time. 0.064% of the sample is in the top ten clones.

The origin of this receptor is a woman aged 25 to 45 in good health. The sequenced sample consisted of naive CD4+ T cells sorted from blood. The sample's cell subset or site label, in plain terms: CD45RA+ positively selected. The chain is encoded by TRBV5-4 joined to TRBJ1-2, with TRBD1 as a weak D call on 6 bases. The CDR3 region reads CASTSFGGGPRSDNYGYTF. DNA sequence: TGTGCCAGCACCTCATTTGGGGGGGGGCCTAGAAGTGATAACTATGGCTACACCTTC.